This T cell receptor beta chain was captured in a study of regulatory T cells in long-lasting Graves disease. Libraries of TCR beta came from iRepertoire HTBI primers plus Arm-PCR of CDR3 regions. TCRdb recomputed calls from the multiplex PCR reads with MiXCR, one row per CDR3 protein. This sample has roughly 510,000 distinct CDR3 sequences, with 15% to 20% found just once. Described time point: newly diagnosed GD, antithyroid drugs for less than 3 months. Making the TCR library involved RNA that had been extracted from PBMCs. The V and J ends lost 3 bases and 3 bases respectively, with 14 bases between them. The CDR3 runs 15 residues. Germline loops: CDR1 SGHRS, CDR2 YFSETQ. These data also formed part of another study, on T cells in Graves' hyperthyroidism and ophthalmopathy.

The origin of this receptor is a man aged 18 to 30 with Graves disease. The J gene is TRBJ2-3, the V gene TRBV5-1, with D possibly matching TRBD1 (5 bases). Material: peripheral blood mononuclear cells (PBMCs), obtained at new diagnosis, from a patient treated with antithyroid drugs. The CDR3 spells CASSSTVRATDTQYF. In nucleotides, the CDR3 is TGCGCCAGCAGCTCGACAGTCCGGGCGACAGATACGCAGTATTTT.